Ten or more counts support the clone carrying this T cell receptor beta chain. Its antigen is not identified. This CDR3 is 14 amino acids long. Germline values: CDR1 SGHAT, CDR2 FQDESV (reference sequence). V lost 4 bases to trimming and J lost 2 bases, with 12 bases between them. Source material for PBMCs was about 10 ml fresh peripheral blood. The sample belongs to a study of T cells in Graves' hyperthyroidism and ophthalmopathy. Whole-study context: Peripheral blood draws took place at initial diagnosis, ahead of any treatment. General study results and limits: Blood samples included most of the expanded thyroid clonotypes exceeding 0.001.

From RNA transcripts, TCR beta CDR3 regions were amplified. An initial round of RT-PCR targeting the TCR CDR3 relied on the HTBI primer set. TCRdb reprocessed the multiplex PCR reads via MiXCR and lists one record per CDR3 protein. This sample yields some 500,000 distinct CDR3 sequences, of which about 16% are seen a single time; about 29% belongs to the top ten. The sequence was collected from a young woman with Graves' ophthalmopathy. The V call is TRBV11-1, the J call TRBJ2-7; D call uncertain. The sample was blood. The CDR3 reads CASSSSGSAYEQYF. CDR3 sequence (DNA): TGTGCCAGCAGCTCCTCCGGGTCCGCCTACGAGCAGTACTTC.